The 5 T cell receptor beta chains reported below all come from one sample, sequenced in a study of T cell changes during pregnancy in multiple sclerosis. The table came from immunoSEQ multiplex PCR; TCRdb's copy has only in-frame clones and leaves some out. The sample consists of under 110,000 clones, about 90% of them appearing once. The sequenced sample was peripheral blood, obtained before pregnancy. The receptor source for this set is a female donor with multiple sclerosis, enrolled in a pregnancy study.

As to this clone: The same CDR3 can be traced to other DNA sequences in this sample. The chain joins TRBV18 to TRBJ2-7, with 9 bases identical to TRBD1. Looked up from germline, CDR1 is KGHSH and CDR2 is LQKENI. CDR3 length: 15 residues. With V trimmed by 0 bases and J by 1 base, 1 base remained unmatched. The CDR3 spells CASSPPGQGSYEQYF. The CDR3 DNA sequence: TGTGCCAGCTCACCACCGGGACAGGGATCCTACGAGCAGTACTTC.

The rearrangement joins TRBV19 to TRBJ1-1; 8 bases are a match to TRBD1. The CDR3 contains 14 residues. The germline gives CDR1 LNHDA, CDR2 SQIVND (reference sequence). Trimming at V came to 6 bases and at J to 1 base, leaving 4 bases not matched to a gene. CDR3 protein: CASRTGDWNTEAFF. For the CDR3, the DNA is TGTGCCAGTAGGACAGGGGATTGGAACACTGAAGCTTTCTTT.

This clone appeared a few times. The rearrangement joins TRBV2 to TRBJ2-2; 10 bases map to TRBD2. The V gene end was trimmed by 5 bases and the J gene end by 7 bases; junction bases not matched to a gene: 7. The CDR3 spans 15 residues. Looked up from germline, CDR1 is SNHLY and CDR2 is FYNNEI. CDR3: CASSFSGGLVGELFF. The DNA of the CDR3 is TGTGCCAGCAGTTTTAGCGGGGGGCTTGTCGGGGAGCTGTTTTTT.

The chain carries TRBV19 and TRBJ2-2; a weak D match, TRBD2 (6 bases). CDR1 is LNHDA, CDR2 SQIVND, per germline (reference sequence). This CDR3 is 13 amino acids long. V was pared by 6 bases and J by 6 bases, with 11 bases between. For the CDR3, the DNA is TGTGCCAGTAGGGGGAGGCGGTCCGGGGAGCTGTTTTTT. Translating gives CASRGRRSGELFF. Combining the CDR3 with reference TRBV19 and TRBJ2-2 gives the whole variable domain DGGITQSPKYLFRKEGQNVTLSCEQNLNHDAMYWYRQDPGQGLRLIYYSQIVNDFQKGDIAEGYSVSREKKESFPLTVTSAQKNPTAFYLCASRGRRSGELFFGEGSRLTVL.

The rearrangement links TRBV19 to TRBJ2-3, with no clear D. Germline assignment: CDR1 LNHDA and CDR2 SQIVND (reference sequence). The germline V and J ends were trimmed by 4 bases and 4 bases, with 9 bases remaining between them. The CDR3 runs 13 residues. DNA of the CDR3: TGTGCCAGTAGTACTGTGGCCGCAGATACGCAGTATTTT. Protein: CASSTVAADTQYF.